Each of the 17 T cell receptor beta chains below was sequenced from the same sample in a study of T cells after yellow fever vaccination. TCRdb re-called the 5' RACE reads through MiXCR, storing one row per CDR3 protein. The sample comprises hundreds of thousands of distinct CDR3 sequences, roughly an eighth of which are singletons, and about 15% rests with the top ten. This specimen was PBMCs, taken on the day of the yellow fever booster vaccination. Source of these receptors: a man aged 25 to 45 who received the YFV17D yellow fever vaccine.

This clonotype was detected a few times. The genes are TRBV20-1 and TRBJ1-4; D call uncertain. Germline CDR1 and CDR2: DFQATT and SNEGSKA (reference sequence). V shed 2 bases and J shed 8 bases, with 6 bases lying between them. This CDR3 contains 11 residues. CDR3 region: CSARPREKLFF. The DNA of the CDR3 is TGCAGTGCTAGACCCAGAGAAAAACTGTTTTTT.

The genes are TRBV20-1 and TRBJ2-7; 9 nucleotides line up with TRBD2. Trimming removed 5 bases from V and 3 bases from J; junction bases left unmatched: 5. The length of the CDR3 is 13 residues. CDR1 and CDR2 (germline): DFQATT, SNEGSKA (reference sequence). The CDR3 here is CSALAGTSYEQYF. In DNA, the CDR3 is TGCAGTGCTCTAGCGGGGACTAGCTACGAGCAGTACTTC.

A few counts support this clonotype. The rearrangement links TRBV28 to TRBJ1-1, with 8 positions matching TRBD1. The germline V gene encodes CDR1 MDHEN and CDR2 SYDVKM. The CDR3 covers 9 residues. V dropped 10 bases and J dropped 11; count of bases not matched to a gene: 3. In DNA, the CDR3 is TGTGCCATAGGACAGGGTGCTTTCTTT. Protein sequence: CAIGQGAFF.

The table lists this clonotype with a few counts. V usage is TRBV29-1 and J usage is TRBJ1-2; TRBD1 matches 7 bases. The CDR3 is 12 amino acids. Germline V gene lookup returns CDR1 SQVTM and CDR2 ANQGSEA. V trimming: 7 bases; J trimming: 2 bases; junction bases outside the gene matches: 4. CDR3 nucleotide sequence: TGCAGCGGTGGGGACAGAAACTATGGCTACACCTTC. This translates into CSGGDRNYGYTF.

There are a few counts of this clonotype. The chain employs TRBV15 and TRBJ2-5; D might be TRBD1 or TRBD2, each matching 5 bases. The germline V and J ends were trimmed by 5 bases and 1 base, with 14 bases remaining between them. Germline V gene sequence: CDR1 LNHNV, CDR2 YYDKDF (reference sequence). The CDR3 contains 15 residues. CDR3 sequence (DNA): TGTGCCACCAGCCCGACCCCCGGGACCCAAGAGACCCAGTACTTC. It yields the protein CATSPTPGTQETQYF.

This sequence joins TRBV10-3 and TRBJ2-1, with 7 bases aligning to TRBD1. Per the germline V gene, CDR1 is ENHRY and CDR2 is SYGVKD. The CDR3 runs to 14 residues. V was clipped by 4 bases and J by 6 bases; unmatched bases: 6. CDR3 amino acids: CAISGVGQSNEQFF. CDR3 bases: TGTGCCATCAGTGGCGTGGGACAGTCCAATGAGCAGTTCTTC.

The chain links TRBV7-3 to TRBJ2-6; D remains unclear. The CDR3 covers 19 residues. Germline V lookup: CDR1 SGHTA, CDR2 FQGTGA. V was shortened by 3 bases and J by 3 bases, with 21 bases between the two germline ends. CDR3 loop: CASSFLTRSEVFGANVLTF. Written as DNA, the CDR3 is TGTGCCAGCAGCTTTTTGACCCGGTCCGAGGTTTTTGGGGCCAACGTCCTGACTTTC.

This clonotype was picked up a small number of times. The CDR3 DNA is TGTGCCAGCACCGGACACGGGGGGTACGGACAGTACTTC. Translated: CASTGHGGYGQYF. V and J are TRBV6-2 or TRBV6-3 and TRBJ2-7; TRBD2 aligns across 7 bases. The CDR3 runs to 13 residues. J gave up 10 bases and V 7 bases, and 13 bases lay outside the gene matches. From germline, CDR1 is MNHEY and CDR2 SVGEGT.

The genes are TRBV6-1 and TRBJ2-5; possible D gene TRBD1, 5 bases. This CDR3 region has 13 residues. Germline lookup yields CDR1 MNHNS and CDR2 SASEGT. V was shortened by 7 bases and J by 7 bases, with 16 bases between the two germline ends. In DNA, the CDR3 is TGTGCCAGCACCAACTCCCCCCAGGGGACCCAGTACTTC. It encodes CASTNSPQGTQYF.

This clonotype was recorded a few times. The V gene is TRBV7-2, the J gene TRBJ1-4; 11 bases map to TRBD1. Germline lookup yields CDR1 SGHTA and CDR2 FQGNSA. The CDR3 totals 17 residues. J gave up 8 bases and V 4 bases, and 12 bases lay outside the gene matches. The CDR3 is CASSWTGGSLGVEKLFF. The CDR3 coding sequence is TGTGCCAGCAGCTGGACAGGGGGCTCGTTAGGAGTCGAAAAACTGTTTTTT.

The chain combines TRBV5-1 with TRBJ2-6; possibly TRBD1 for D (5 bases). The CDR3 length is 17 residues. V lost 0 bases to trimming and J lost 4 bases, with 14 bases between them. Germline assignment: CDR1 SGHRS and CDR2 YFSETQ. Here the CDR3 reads CASSLEAGIYGANVLTF. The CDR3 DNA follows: TGCGCCAGCAGCTTGGAGGCAGGGATTTACGGGGCCAACGTCCTGACTTTC. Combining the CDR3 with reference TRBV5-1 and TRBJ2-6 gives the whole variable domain KAGVTQTPRYLIKTRGQQVTLSCSPISGHRSVSWYQQTPGQGLQFLFEYFSETQRNKGNFPGRFSGRQFSNSRSEMNVSTLELGDSALYLCASSLEAGIYGANVLTFGAGSRLTVL.

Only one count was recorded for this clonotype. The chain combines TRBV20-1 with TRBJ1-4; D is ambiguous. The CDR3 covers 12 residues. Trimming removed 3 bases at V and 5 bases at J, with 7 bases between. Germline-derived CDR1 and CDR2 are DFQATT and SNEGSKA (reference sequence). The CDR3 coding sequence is TGCAGTGCTAGCCAAGGGAATGAAAAACTGTTTTTT. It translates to CSASQGNEKLFF.

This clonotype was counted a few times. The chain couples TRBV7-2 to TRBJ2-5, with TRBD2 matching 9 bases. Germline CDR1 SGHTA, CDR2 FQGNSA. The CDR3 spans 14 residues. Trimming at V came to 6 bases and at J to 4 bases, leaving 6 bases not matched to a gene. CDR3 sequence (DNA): TGTGCCAGCAGGTTTAGCGGGAGAGGAGAGACCCAGTACTTC. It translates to CASRFSGRGETQYF.

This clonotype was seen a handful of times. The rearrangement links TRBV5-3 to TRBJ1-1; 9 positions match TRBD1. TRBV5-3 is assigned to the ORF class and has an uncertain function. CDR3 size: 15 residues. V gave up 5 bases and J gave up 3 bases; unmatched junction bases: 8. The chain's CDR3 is CARSHYRQGDTEAFF. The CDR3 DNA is TGTGCCAGAAGTCATTACAGACAGGGGGACACTGAAGCTTTCTTT.

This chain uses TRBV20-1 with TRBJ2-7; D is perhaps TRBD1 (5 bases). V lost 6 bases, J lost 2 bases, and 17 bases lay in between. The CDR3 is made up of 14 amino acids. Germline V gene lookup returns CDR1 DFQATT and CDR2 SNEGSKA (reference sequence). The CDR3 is CSAREAGLAYEQYF. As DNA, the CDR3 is TGCAGTGCGCGCGAGGCAGGGTTGGCCTACGAGCAGTACTTC.

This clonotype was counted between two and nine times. CDR3 sequence (DNA): TGTGCCACCAGCAAACCGAGGGGCGAGCCCCTCCACTTT. Amino acids: CATSKPRGEPLHF. The gene calls are TRBV15 and TRBJ1-6; D is perhaps TRBD1 (5 bases). CDR1 is LNHNV and CDR2 is YYDKDF in the germline V gene (reference sequence). The CDR3 contains 13 residues. V lost 4 bases, J lost 13 bases, and 14 bases lay in between.

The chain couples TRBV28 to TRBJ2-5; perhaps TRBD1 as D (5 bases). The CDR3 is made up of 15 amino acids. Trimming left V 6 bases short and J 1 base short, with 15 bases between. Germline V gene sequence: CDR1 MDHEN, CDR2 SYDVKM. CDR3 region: CASSPSDTFQETQYF. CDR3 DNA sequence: TGTGCCAGCAGCCCGTCGGACACCTTCCAAGAGACCCAGTACTTC.